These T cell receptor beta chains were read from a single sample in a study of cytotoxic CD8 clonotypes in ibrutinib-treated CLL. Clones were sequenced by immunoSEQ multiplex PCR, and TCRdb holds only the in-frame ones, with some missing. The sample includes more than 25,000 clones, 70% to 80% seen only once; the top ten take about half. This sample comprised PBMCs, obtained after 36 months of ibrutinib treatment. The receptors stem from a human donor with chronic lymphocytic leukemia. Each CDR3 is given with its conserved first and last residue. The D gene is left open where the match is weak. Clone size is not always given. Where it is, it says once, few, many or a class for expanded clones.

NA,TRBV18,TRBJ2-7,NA,TGTGCCAGCTCTGAGGGAGGGGGCCACGAGCAGTACTTC,CASSEGGGHEQYF
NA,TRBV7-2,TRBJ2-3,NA,TGTGCCAGCGGCCGCACAGATACGCAGTATTTT,CASGRTDTQYF
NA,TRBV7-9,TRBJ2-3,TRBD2,TGTGCCAGCAGCTTCCTTAGCGGGGGGGCAACAGATACGCAGTATTTT,CASSFLSGGATDTQYF
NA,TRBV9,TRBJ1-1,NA,TGTGCCAGCAGCGTAAATAGCCGCCACCCGAACACTGAAGCTTTCTTT,CASSVNSRHPNTEAFF
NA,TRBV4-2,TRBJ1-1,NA,TGTGCCAGCAGCCAAGCTATTCAAGGGTCCACTGAAGCTTTCTTT,CASSQAIQGSTEAFF
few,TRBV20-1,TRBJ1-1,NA,TGCAGTGCTCCCCGTCCTGAAGCTTTCTTT,CSAPRPEAFF
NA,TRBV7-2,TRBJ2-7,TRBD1,TGTGCCAGCAGCTTAGATTTTTGGGACAGGGGTTCCTACGAGCAGTACTTC,CASSLDFWDRGSYEQYF
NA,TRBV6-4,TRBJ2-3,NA,TGTGCCAGCAGTGACTCAAGGGGAGGAGATACGCAGTATTTT,CASSDSRGGDTQYF
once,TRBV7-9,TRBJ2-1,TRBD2,TGTGCCAGCAGCCCCTGGACTAGCGGGGGCAATGAGCAGTTCTTC,CASSPWTSGGNEQFF
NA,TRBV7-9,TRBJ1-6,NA,TGTGCCAGCATCTTCGACAGCAATTCACCCCTCCACTTT,CASIFDSNSPLHF
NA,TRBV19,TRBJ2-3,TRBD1,TGTGCCAGTAGTAGACAGGGGGAGGCAGATACGCAGTATTTT,CASSRQGEADTQYF
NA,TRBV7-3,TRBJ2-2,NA,TGTGCCAGCAGCTTATTGGTGGACGCCGGGGAGCTGTTTTTT,CASSLLVDAGELFF
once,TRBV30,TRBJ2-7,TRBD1,TGTGCCTGGAGAGGGGACAGGGGAATTGAGCAGTACTTC,CAWRGDRGIEQYF
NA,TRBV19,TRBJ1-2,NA,TGTGCCAGTAGTATCCGAGGCTCTGTCAACTATGGCTACACCTTC,CASSIRGSVNYGYTF
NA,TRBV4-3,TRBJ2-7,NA,TGCGCCAGCAGCCAAGAGGCGGGGCCCTTCTACGAGCAGTACTTC,CASSQEAGPFYEQYF
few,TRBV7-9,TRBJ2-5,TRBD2,TGTGCCAGCAGCCTCGTCCTAGCGGGGGCCAAAGAGACCCAGTACTTC,CASSLVLAGAKETQYF
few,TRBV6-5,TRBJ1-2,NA,TGTGCCAGCAGCCAAGGAACCGGGGCGTATGGCTACACCTTC,CASSQGTGAYGYTF
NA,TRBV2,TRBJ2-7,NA,TGTGCCAGCAGACTAACAGGGTTCTCCTACGAGCAGTACTTC,CASRLTGFSYEQYF
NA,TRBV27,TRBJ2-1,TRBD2,TGTGCCAGCAGTCCAAGGGTGACTAGCGGCTACAATGAGCAGTTCTTC,CASSPRVTSGYNEQFF
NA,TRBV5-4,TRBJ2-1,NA,TGTGCCAGCAGCAAGGACATGGGCCTACCCGGTCCTGAGCAGTTCTTC,CASSKDMGLPGPEQFF
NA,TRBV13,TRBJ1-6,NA,TGTGCCAGCAGCTTAGTGAGGGGCTCCTATAATTCACCCCTCCACTTT,CASSLVRGSYNSPLHF
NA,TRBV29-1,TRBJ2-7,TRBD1,TGCAGCGTTGCGGGACAGGGGGGGACCTACGAGCAGTACTTC,CSVAGQGGTYEQYF
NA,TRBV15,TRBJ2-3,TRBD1,TGTGCCACCAGCTTCAGGGGGCAGACAGATACGCAGTATTTT,CATSFRGQTDTQYF
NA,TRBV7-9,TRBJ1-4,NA,TGTGCCAGCAGCTTTCGGACAGAAGGTGAAAAACTGTTTTTT,CASSFRTEGEKLFF
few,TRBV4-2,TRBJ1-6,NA,TGTGCCAGCAGCCAGGAATACAGGGTAGGGGATTCACCCCTCCACTTT,CASSQEYRVGDSPLHF
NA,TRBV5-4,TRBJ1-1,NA,TGTGCCAGCAGCTTGGCCAGCTTGAACACTGAAGCTTTCTTT,CASSLASLNTEAFF
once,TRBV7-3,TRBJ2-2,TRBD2,TGTGCCAGCAGCTTACTAGCGGGGACCGGGGAGCTGTTTTTT,CASSLLAGTGELFF
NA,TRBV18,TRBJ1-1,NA,TGTGCCAGCTCATCGCAGGGTTCCTCAGCGAACACTGAAGCTTTCTTT,CASSSQGSSANTEAFF
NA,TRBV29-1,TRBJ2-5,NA,TGCAGCGTTGGGTCCCACCAAGAGACCCAGTACTTC,CSVGSHQETQYF
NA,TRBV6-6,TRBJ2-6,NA,TGTGCCAGCAGGGGTGACGGGGCCAACGTCCTGACTTTC,CASRGDGANVLTF
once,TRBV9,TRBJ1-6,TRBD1,TGTGCCAGCAGCGCTCAGACAGGGGGAGGCTCACCCCTCCACTTT,CASSAQTGGGSPLHF
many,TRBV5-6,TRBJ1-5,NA,TGTGCCAGCAGCTTAACGGCCGCGGGGACCCAGCATTTT,CASSLTAAGTQHF
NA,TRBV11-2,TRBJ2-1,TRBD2,TGTGCCAGCAGCTTAGAACTAGCGGGGGGGCCGAGCAATGAGCAGTTCTTC,CASSLELAGGPSNEQFF
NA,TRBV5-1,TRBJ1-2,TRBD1,TGCGCCAGCAGCCCCCGGACAGGGTTTGAATCTAACTATGGCTACACCTTC,CASSPRTGFESNYGYTF
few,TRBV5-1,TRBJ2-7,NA,TGCGCCAGCAGCTTGGAAGCGGGCGAGCAGTACTTC,CASSLEAGEQYF
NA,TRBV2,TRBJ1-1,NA,TGTGCCAGCAGTGTCGCGGGAGCAGGCACTGAAGCTTTCTTT,CASSVAGAGTEAFF
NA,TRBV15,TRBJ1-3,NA,TGTGCCACCAGCAGAGAGGGGGTCCGCTCTGGAAACACCATATATTTT,CATSREGVRSGNTIYF
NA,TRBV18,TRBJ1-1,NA,TGTGCCAGCTCACCATCCGGCGACAGGACAGCTTTCTTT,CASSPSGDRTAFF
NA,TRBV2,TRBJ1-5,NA,TGTGCCAGCAGTGATCCCGATCAGCCCCAGCATTTT,CASSDPDQPQHF
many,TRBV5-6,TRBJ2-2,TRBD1,TGTGCCAGCAGTTACCTGAGGACAGGGGGCGGGGAGCTGTTTTTT,CASSYLRTGGGELFF
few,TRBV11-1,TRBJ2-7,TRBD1,TGTGCCAGCAGCTTAGAGGACAGGGGGCGCCTCTACTTC,CASSLEDRGRLYF
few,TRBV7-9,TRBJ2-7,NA,TGTGCCAGCAGCTCGCCCTACGAGCAGTACTTC,CASSSPYEQYF
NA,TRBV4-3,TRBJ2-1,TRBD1,TGCGCCAGCAGCCAAGATGGGGGCAGGGGGAAAACAGAGCAGTTCTTC,CASSQDGGRGKTEQFF
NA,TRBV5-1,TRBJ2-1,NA,TGCGCCAGCAGCTGGGGAGTTTCGAATGAGCAGTTCTTC,CASSWGVSNEQFF
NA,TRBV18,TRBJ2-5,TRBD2,TGTGCCAGCTCACCACCGAGTCTAGCGGGGGAAGAGACCCAGTACTTC,CASSPPSLAGEETQYF
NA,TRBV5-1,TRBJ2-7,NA,TGCGCCAGCAGCTTGGCCGTGGCAGGTTCCTACGAGCAGTACTTC,CASSLAVAGSYEQYF
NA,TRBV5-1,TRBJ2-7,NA,TGCGCCAGCAGCCCGCGAGCAGGGGATGGGGGGGACGAGCAGTACTTC,CASSPRAGDGGDEQYF
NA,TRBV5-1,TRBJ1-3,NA,TGCGCCAGCAGCTTCCCCAGGGGAAGCTCTGGAAACACCATATATTTT,CASSFPRGSSGNTIYF
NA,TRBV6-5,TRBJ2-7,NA,TGTGCCAGCAGTTACTCGAGTAGGAAATACGAGCAGTACTTC,CASSYSSRKYEQYF
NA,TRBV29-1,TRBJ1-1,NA,TGCAGCGTTGCACGGCAGAACACTGAAGCTTTCTTT,CSVARQNTEAFF
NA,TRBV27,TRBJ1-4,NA,TGTGCCAGCAGTTTTCAGGTCAATGAAAAACTGTTTTTT,CASSFQVNEKLFF
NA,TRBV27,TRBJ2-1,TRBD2,TGTGCCAGCAGTTTAAGGGCTAGCGGGGCCAATGAGCAGTTCTTC,CASSLRASGANEQFF
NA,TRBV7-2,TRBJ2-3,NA,TGTGCCAGCAGCTTAAGTGGGGTTTTCACAGATACGCAGTATTTT,CASSLSGVFTDTQYF
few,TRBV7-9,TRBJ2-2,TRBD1,TGTGCCAGCAGCAACCGACAGGGGGCGGACACCGGGGAGCTGTTTTTT,CASSNRQGADTGELFF
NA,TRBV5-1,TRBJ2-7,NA,TGCGCCAGCAGCTTGCGGGGAGGTGGGTACGAGCAGTACTTC,CASSLRGGGYEQYF
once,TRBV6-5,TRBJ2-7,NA,TGTGCCAGCAGCCCGGCGACCTACGAGCAGTACTTC,CASSPATYEQYF
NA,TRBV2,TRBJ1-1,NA,TGTGCCAGCAGCAGGGGTGAGAACACTGAAGCTTTCTTT,CASSRGENTEAFF
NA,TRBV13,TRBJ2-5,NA,TGTGCCAGCAGCTTAGGCCAACGGGGGCAGACCCAGTACTTC,CASSLGQRGQTQYF
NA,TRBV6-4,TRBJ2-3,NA,TGTGCCAGCAGTGTGGAGGCGGGGAGCACAGATACGCAGTATTTT,CASSVEAGSTDTQYF
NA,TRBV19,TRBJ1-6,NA,TGTGCCAGTAGTATAGATCCGATCCTGGGAGCGGGTTCACCCCTCCACTTT,CASSIDPILGAGSPLHF